The source of this T cell receptor beta chain is a study of cytomegalovirus exposure and HLA in healthy donors (dated by TCRdb to between 2016 and 2019). Looking at the study overall: According to an earlier analysis of 587 of the donors, roughly 180 million T cells yielded roughly 110 million unique TCR beta sequences and roughly 280 Gb of sequence data. In a later genetic analysis, genome-wide SNP genotypes for about three fifths of the roughly 670 donors were used, and that subset was treated as a discovery cohort. Along with the approximately 700-subject first cohort, a separate validation cohort of over a hundred different subjects was used. An early release covering about 600 HLA-typed donors comprised approximately 290 gigabases of sequencing data and some 79 million unique TCR sequences. To study patterns of TCR occurrence, a later analysis re-analyzed previously published TCR beta repertoires from several hundred donors and added high-resolution HLA genotyping. The study combined high-throughput TCR immunosequencing, statistical association of individual TCRs with disease status, and machine learning to predict cytomegalovirus infection status. Because of strong linkage in the cohort, four to six DR-DQ haplotypes were treated as single units for association and clustering. The study profiled the T cell repertoires of hundreds of subjects by immunosequencing and related them to cytomegalovirus serostatus. Donor age, sex, ethnicity and CMV serostatus were collected together with the repertoire data. The number of donors typed differed by locus, with about 629-630 for A, B, C, DRB1 and DQB1, more than 500 for DQA1, 606 for DPA1, and around 450 for DPB1. Rather than drawing on any new phenotypic data, the later analysis identified candidate immune exposures from TCR beta sequences and the way those sequences occurred across donors. An earlier analysis of 587 of the donors used high-throughput TCR beta sequencing to judge whether each TCR beta V gene segment behaved as functional or pseudogenic. The genetic ancestry cluster associated with self-reported Caucasian donors included 80% to 90% of the approximately 430 genotyped donors. The aim of the study was to test whether cataloging public T cell receptors could identify signatures of past pathogen exposure. On average, about 200,000 unique TCR beta nucleotide sequences were sequenced per donor among fewer than 500 genotyped donors of the cohort, with roughly 19% of those sequences being non-productive. Every discovery cohort repertoire had been produced on one sequencing platform. Class I and class II HLA loci were covered by the typing at four-digit resolution.

The cohort consisted of fewer than 700 healthy bone marrow donors. At the time of sampling, all cohort members were nominally healthy, though unrecorded immune exposures were likely present. The donor tested CMV seropositive, placing the donor among the 250 to 350 seropositive members of the cohort. A peripheral blood sample was provided by each donor, and peripheral blood mononuclear cells were used for TCR beta sequencing. The Qiagen DNeasy Blood Extraction Kit was used to extract genomic DNA from the blood cell samples. V was cut back by 7 bases and J by 2 bases, leaving a gap of 12 bases between them. From its cysteine to its phenylalanine, the CDR3 spans 13 amino acids. Only the CDR3 DNA stays, 39 bases, in frame from base 1. From a lookup of the germline V gene (reference sequence), CDR1 and CDR2 are MNHNY and SVGAGI. The receptor library was made with the immunoSEQ multiplex PCR assay. For the multiplex PCR, a mixture combining 60 forward primers for TCR Vbeta segments and 13 reverse primers for TCR Jbeta segments was used. The CDR3 region of rearranged TCR beta genes was amplified from genomic DNA with a multiplex PCR assay. The Illumina HiSeq System was used to sequence the amplified TCR beta libraries as 87-base-pair reads. As for the original processing: A later analysis counted tens of millions of unique TCR beta chains across the 666 repertoires, and around 12 million of these chains were shared by at least two donors. To remove PCR and sequencing errors, raw reads were error-corrected and collapsed into unique sequences using a nearest-neighbor algorithm that merged closely related sequences. CDR3 sequences were aligned to IMGT reference sequences to assign V, D and J gene segments. For a sequence to be retained, a match of at least six nucleotides to both a V gene segment and a J gene segment was required. A rearrangement counted as productive if the CDR3 had no stop codons and remained in frame with V and J, and every other rearrangement counted as non-productive. Following IMGT convention, CDR3 was defined as the stretch from the second conserved V-encoded cysteine up to the conserved J-encoded phenylalanine. In an earlier analysis of approximately 590 of the donors, sequences lacking an unambiguous match to a single V gene segment were excluded. In an earlier analysis of around 600 of the donors, V segments were called functional above 56.7% productive rearrangements and were called segregating when the between-donor standard deviation exceeded 5%. A statistical classification framework was built for diagnosing cytomegalovirus status from the catalog of TCR beta chain sequences. V and J gene assignment, in a later analysis, came from comparing TCR nucleotide sequences with IMGT/GENE-DB human TR gene sequences. A later analysis assigned CDR3 sequences and most-parsimonious VDJ recombination scenarios with the TCRdist pipeline. A later analysis defined each TCR beta chain by its CDR3 amino acid sequence plus V-gene family, and excluded reads lacking a unique V-gene family. As a way to deal with suspected cross-contamination and a sequencing artifact, a later analysis dropped nearly 600 nucleotide sequences that were highly shared and had low generation probability. In a later analysis, a clonal expansion index for each public chain was calculated from normalized within-repertoire ranks of inferred template counts. Generation probabilities in a later analysis came from a VDJ recombination model fitted to out-of-frame rearrangements, and those results were checked against IGoR. A later analysis scored TCR-TCR, TCR-HLA and TCR-CMV co-occurrence with hypergeometric tests, applying a repertoire-size bias correction to TCR pairs. In a later analysis, false discovery rates were estimated by permuting HLA or CMV assignments 20 times. In a later analysis, co-occurring TCRs were grouped using DBSCAN, and TCRdist sequence similarity was added for clustering within HLA-allele-positive subsets. Co-occurrence clustering excluded repertoires with fewer than 30,000 or more than 120,000 public chains, plus five with anomalous nucleotide sharing. The immuneACCESS repertoire file appears here via TCRdb, limited to in-frame rearrangements. These files lack a portion of the clones; in checked studies, under half of the deficit traces to unresolved V genes, and the cause of the others is not known. V and J calls and clone size are those listed in that table; D and trimming were worked out from the DNA. The sample table holds 150,000 to 160,000 clones, of which 60% to 80% were seen once. The top ten constitute more than 10% of the sample.

Results the study describes overall, beyond this receptor: Most TCR sequences were seen in very few donors, while some public TCRs were found in many individuals. Several of the top co-occurrence clusters appeared to be linked to parvovirus B19, influenza, CMV and Epstein-Barr virus, according to a later analysis. A further reported finding was that TCR beta sequences accurately predicted the HLA-A and HLA-B alleles for most subjects in the first cohort. In a later analysis, most CMV-associated TCR beta chains were found to appear HLA-restricted, with HLA associations seemingly driven largely by CMV exposure. According to a later genetic analysis, donors in an Asian-associated ancestry cluster had fewer N-insertions in productive TCRs than the approximately 670-donor mean. Linkage disequilibrium might explain the correlated functional status among segregating V segments, but an unknown experimental factor could not be excluded. In vitro tests confirmed that a few of the cytomegalovirus-associated TCR beta chains recognize cytomegalovirus antigens. Strong co-occurrence of HLA alleles, especially DR and DQ, made assigning TCR associations to individual alleles difficult. Specific HLA alleles were associated with 15,000 to 20,000 TCR beta sequences at a false discovery rate of 0.05 in a later analysis. The sequencing pipeline was judged likely to have produced a cluster of highly shared sequence variants as a technical artifact. The classifier was reported to diagnose cytomegalovirus status with high specificity and sensitivity in both the original cohort and the validation cohort. Because HLA typing was unavailable for some donors at each locus, only the typed subset was used in association tests. The cohort was sequenced for TCR beta chains only, and without alpha or paired-chain data the features that could be detected were limited. The only immune exposure information available for the cohort was CMV serostatus. In a later analysis, HLA-associated TCR beta chains were found to be more clonally expanded and to have lower generation probabilities than equally common non-associated chains. In an earlier analysis of fewer than 700 of the donors, most TCR beta V segments appeared in productive rearrangements about 87% or about 30% of the time, broadly matching IMGT annotations. The study listed 150 to 200 TCR beta chains as associated with cytomegalovirus. The 87-base-pair reads could not distinguish some IMGT-functional V segments, including TRBV6-2 and TRBV6-3, so those segments were excluded. According to the authors, the approach could potentially be generalized to other disease states and immunological phenotypes. A later analysis found that TCR association rates varied across HLA loci, with DRB1 alleles showing the most associated TCRs and HLA-C alleles the fewest. The earlier analysis of some 560 of the donors excluded around 17 rarely observed V segments, including chromosome 9 orphons, because counts were too low. In a later genetic analysis, a missense DCLRE1C variant was associated with V-gene and J-gene trimming of TCR beta chains, and the association was replicated in an independent cohort. The presence/absence analyses assumed that sequencing depth was roughly uniform across donors, and that assumption may not be true.

Remarks on this clone: The antigen it binds to is not known. No quality values exist for individual bases; no much larger clone is one base distant.

Input material: PBMCs. The origin of this receptor is a young man in good health and CMV-seropositive. In this chain, TRBV6-6 is recombined with TRBJ2-7; the D region possibly corresponds to TRBD1 (5 bases align). The CDR3: CASTKTDTYEQYF. The DNA sequence is TGTGCCAGCACCAAGACAGATACCTACGAGCAGTACTTC.